Detailed here is one TCR beta chain. The sample is drawn from a study of CD8+ T cells in alopecia areata. Reverse transcribed after extraction, RNA yielded cDNA as the sequencing template. This table comes from immunoSEQ multiplex PCR, and its TCRdb copy is limited to in-frame clones, with some not included. The table has about 200,000 clones, about three fifths seen once. With 0 bases removed from V and 8 bases from J, the gap between germline ends came to 11 bases. The germline V gene encodes CDR1 MNHEY and CDR2 SMNVEV (reference sequence). This CDR3 contains 14 residues. The sequence derives from a human donor with alopecia areata. Sequences were derived from CD4+ T cells sorted from blood, sampled at week 0. The chain combines TRBV27 with TRBJ2-4; D is uncertain. The CDR3 region has the DNA TGTGCCAGCAGTTTATCCCCCATTGCGGACATTCAGTACTTC. Translated, it gives CASSLSPIADIQYF.